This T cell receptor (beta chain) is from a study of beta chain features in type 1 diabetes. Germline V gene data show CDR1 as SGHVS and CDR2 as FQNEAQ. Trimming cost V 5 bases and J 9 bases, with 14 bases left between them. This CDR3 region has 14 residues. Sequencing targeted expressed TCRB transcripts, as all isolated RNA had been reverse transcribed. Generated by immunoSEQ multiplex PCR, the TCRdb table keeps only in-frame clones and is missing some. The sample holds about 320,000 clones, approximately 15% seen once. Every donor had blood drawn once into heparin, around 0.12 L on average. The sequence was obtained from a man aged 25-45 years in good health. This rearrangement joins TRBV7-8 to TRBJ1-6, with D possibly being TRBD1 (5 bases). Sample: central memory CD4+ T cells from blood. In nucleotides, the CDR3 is TGTGCCAGCAGCCCTACAACAGGAGGTTCACCCCTCCACTTT. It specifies CASSPTTGGSPLHF.